The 29 T cell receptor beta chains presented below share a single source sample, sequenced in a study of cytomegalovirus exposure and HLA in healthy donors. This PCR relied on a set of 60 Vbeta primers and 13 Jbeta primers. Some clones are missing from TCRdb's copy, which holds only in-frame ones; the method was immunoSEQ multiplex PCR. The sample carries around 100,000 clones, roughly 66% recorded once. Material: PBMCs. These receptor sequences come from a woman aged 30 to 39 in good health and CMV-seronegative.

The chain carries TRBV7-9 and TRBJ1-2; a weak D match, TRBD1 (5 bases). The CDR3 extends over 14 amino acids. The germline V gene encodes CDR1 SEHNR and CDR2 FQNEAQ (reference sequence). Trimming pared 3 bases from V and 7 bases from J, leaving 15 bases between. CDR3 in DNA: TGTGCCAGCAGCTTGATCAGGGAGGACGTTGGCTACACCTTC. It is translated as CASSLIREDVGYTF.

The chain recombines TRBV7-9 with TRBJ1-2, with 9 bases lining up with TRBD1. The V gene end was trimmed by 2 bases and the J gene end by 8 bases; junction bases not matched to a gene: 3. The CDR3 spans 13 residues. CDR1 and CDR2 from the germline V gene are SEHNR and FQNEAQ (reference sequence). The CDR3 DNA sequence: TGTGCCAGCAGCTTAACAGGGGGCTACGGCTACACCTTC. Translation: CASSLTGGYGYTF.

This clone was observed a few times. Its ends do not fully match the called genes, so a read error is possible. The chain couples TRBV11-2 to TRBJ2-5; TRBD1 aligns across 9 bases. This CDR3 has 14 amino acids. Germline V CDR1 and CDR2: SGHAT, FQNNGV. The CDR3 here is CASSLDPDRGPRNF. Here the CDR3 DNA reads TGTGCCAGCAGCTTAGATCCGGACAGGGGTCCCAGGAACTTC. Full variable domain (remainder filled in from reference TRBV11-2 and TRBJ2-5): EAGVAQSPRYKIIEKRQSVAFWCNPISGHATLYWYQQILGQGPKLLIQFQNNGVVDDSQLPKDRFSAERLKGVDSTLKIQPAKLEDSAVYLCASSLDPDRGPRNFGPGTRLLVL.

The chain combines TRBV30 with TRBJ2-4, with a weak D call TRBD1 (6 bases). Trimming cost V 3 bases and J 0 bases, with 21 bases left between them. The CDR3 sequence is 18 residues long. Germline CDR1 reads GTSNPN; CDR2 reads SVGIG (reference sequence). CDR3 nucleotide sequence: TGTGCCTGGAGCCAACGAGACAGGCTAATCCTAGCCAAAAACATTCAGTACTTC. Translating gives CAWSQRDRLILAKNIQYF.

The rearrangement joins TRBV9 to TRBJ1-2, with no clear D. V was pared by 0 bases and J by 6 bases, with 18 bases between. The V gene's germline CDR1 is SGDLS and CDR2 YYNGEE. The length of the CDR3 is 16 residues. The CDR3 nucleotides are TGTGCCAGCAGCGTAGCCCTCTCGACATGGCGAAATGGCTACACCTTC. As protein: CASSVALSTWRNGYTF.

The CDR3 is CASSQHSSGSYNEQFF. CDR3 nucleotide sequence: TGTGCCAGCAGCCAACATTCTAGCGGCTCCTACAATGAGCAGTTCTTC. The chain employs TRBV11-3 and TRBJ2-1; TRBD2 matches at 7 bases. Germline lookup yields CDR1 SGHNT and CDR2 YENEEA. V dropped 5 bases and J dropped 0; count of bases not matched to a gene: 7. CDR3 size: 16 residues. Together with reference TRBV11-3 and TRBJ2-1, the CDR3 gives the full variable domain: EAGVVQSPRYKIIEKKQPVAFWCNPISGHNTLYWYLQNLGQGPELLIRYENEEAVDDSQLPKDRFSAERLKGVDSTLKIQPAELGDSAVYLCASSQHSSGSYNEQFFGPGTRLTVL.

The chain links TRBV19 to TRBJ1-5; TRBD1 agrees at 7 bases. Germline V gene lookup returns CDR1 LNHDA and CDR2 SQIVND (reference sequence). The CDR3 totals 14 residues. The trim removed 4 bases at V and 3 bases at J, leaving 3 bases unmatched. This chain's CDR3 is CASSRGTDNQPQHF. The CDR3 DNA sequence: TGTGCCAGTAGTAGGGGGACAGACAATCAGCCCCAGCATTTT. The whole variable domain, remainder taken from reference TRBV19 and TRBJ1-5, is DGGITQSPKYLFRKEGQNVTLSCEQNLNHDAMYWYRQDPGQGLRLIYYSQIVNDFQKGDIAEGYSVSREKKESFPLTVTSAQKNPTAFYLCASSRGTDNQPQHFGDGTRLSIL.

V is TRBV4-3 and J is TRBJ1-2; D gene ambiguous. There are 16 residues in the CDR3. V was trimmed by 5 bases and J by 0 bases, leaving 16 bases between them. Germline V CDR1 and CDR2: LGHNA, YSLEER. CDR3 sequence reads: CASSKTAQLTNYGYTF. CDR3 sequence (DNA): TGCGCCAGCAGCAAAACGGCACAGCTAACTAACTATGGCTACACCTTC.

The genes are TRBV10-3 and TRBJ1-4; D unresolved. The germline V and J ends were trimmed by 10 bases and 0 bases, with 9 bases remaining between them. In germline, CDR1 is ENHRY, CDR2 SYGVKD. The CDR3 sequence is 13 residues long. The CDR3 protein is CATRHTTNEKLFF. CDR3 nucleotide sequence: TGTGCCACCCGACACACAACTAATGAAAAACTGTTTTTT.

The V and J genes are TRBV7-9 and TRBJ1-3, with a possible D match to TRBD1 (6 bases). The germline V gene encodes CDR1 SEHNR and CDR2 FQNEAQ (reference sequence). Trimming took off 5 bases at V and 0 bases at J, with 11 bases between the two ends. The CDR3 length is 15 residues. The CDR3 coding sequence is TGTGCCAGCAGCGCTACAGGGAACTCTGGAAACACCATATATTTT. This sequence encodes CASSATGNSGNTIYF.

This clone was recorded only once. The chain links TRBV10-3 to TRBJ2-3; 8 bases are shared with TRBD2. V shed 7 bases, J shed 3 bases, and the junction held 6 bases outside the gene matches. Germline-derived CDR1 and CDR2 are ENHRY and SYGVKD. The CDR3 has 14 residues. This chain's CDR3 is CAITYSGTTDTQYF. CDR3 coding DNA: TGTGCCATCACTTATAGCGGGACAACAGATACGCAGTATTTT.

In its sample, this clone was seen once. The chain combines TRBV5-1 with TRBJ2-1; D is perhaps TRBD2 (5 bases). V lost 0 bases to trimming and J lost 13 bases, with 11 bases between them. Germline V CDR1 and CDR2: SGHRS, YFSETQ. The CDR3 spans 12 residues. The DNA for the CDR3 is TGCGCCAGCAGCTTGGCCGGACTGGAACAGTTCTTC. Its protein is CASSLAGLEQFF.

CDR3 sequence: CASSPTSGSSYNEQFF. CDR3 in DNA: TGTGCCAGCAGCCCGACTAGCGGAAGCTCCTACAATGAGCAGTTCTTC. This sequence joins TRBV9 and TRBJ2-1, with 9 nucleotides matching TRBD2. Germline V gene data show CDR1 as SGDLS and CDR2 as YYNGEE. V lost 4 bases to trimming and J lost 0 bases; unmatched junction nucleotides: 5. This CDR3 spans 16 amino acids.

The V call is TRBV19, the J call TRBJ2-7; D gene ambiguous. This CDR3 has 14 residues. Germline-derived CDR1 and CDR2 are LNHDA and SQIVND (reference sequence). V shed 1 base and J shed 4 bases, with 11 bases lying between them. This CDR3 is CASSIGGNWYEQYF. CDR3 DNA sequence: TGTGCCAGTAGTATAGGCGGCAACTGGTACGAGCAGTACTTC.

The chain links TRBV6-5 to TRBJ1-4; D may be TRBD1 (6 bases). The CDR3 extends over 15 amino acids. V was trimmed by 6 bases and J by 6 bases, leaving 17 bases between them. The germline gives CDR1 MNHEY, CDR2 SVGAGI. In nucleotides, the CDR3 is TGTGCCAGCAGCCTCAAGGGGGTTTACTATGAAAAACTGTTTTTT. This encodes CASSLKGVYYEKLFF.

This chain links TRBV5-6 with TRBJ2-7, with 11 bases that match TRBD1. The CDR3 is 15 residues long. Trimming took 4 bases from V and 4 from J; bases not matched to a gene: 7. Per germline, CDR1 SGHDT and CDR2 YYEEEE. CDR3 nucleotides: TGTGCCAGCAGCGCACGGGACAGGGGGTTATACGAGCAGTACTTC. Protein sequence: CASSARDRGLYEQYF.

The CDR3 sequence: CASSQSGTDLETQYF. CDR3 DNA sequence: TGCGCCAGCAGCCAATCTGGGACAGACCTTGAGACCCAGTACTTC. The rearrangement uses TRBV4-1 and TRBJ2-5, with 7 bases that match TRBD1. V gave up 2 bases and J gave up 5 bases; unmatched junction bases: 8. The CDR3 is 15 residues long. Germline CDR1 is MGHRA and CDR2 is YSYEKL.

The CDR3 DNA follows: TGTGCCAGTAGACAAGGACTAGCGGGCCCCACAGATACGCAGTATTTT. Its translation is CASRQGLAGPTDTQYF. The chain has TRBV19 and TRBJ2-3, with TRBD2 matching 11 bases. With 6 bases clipped from V and 2 bases from J, the junction kept 7 bases outside the gene matches. The CDR3 contains 16 residues. From germline, CDR1 is LNHDA and CDR2 SQIVND (reference sequence).

The rearrangement joins TRBV28 to TRBJ2-2, with TRBD1 matching over 9 bases. V shed 7 bases and J 8 bases; nucleotides not matched to a gene: 5. CDR1 and CDR2 (germline): MDHEN, SYDVKM. CDR3 length: 13 residues. The CDR3 here is CASNLQGAGELFF. DNA of the CDR3: TGTGCCAGCAACCTACAGGGGGCTGGGGAGCTGTTTTTT. Full variable domain (outside the CDR3, taken from reference TRBV28 and TRBJ2-2): DVKVTQSSRYLVKRTGEKVFLECVQDMDHENMFWYRQDPGLGLRLIYFSYDVKMKEKGDIPEGYSVSREKKERFSLILESASTNQTSMYLCASNLQGAGELFFGEGSRLTVL.

The chain uses TRBV4-3 and TRBJ1-1; D possibly corresponds to TRBD1 (5 bases). Between the trimmed V and J ends, which lost 0 bases and 4 bases, there was a span of 15 bases. This CDR3 region has 16 residues. Germline V lookup: CDR1 LGHNA, CDR2 YSLEER. CDR3 sequence (DNA): TGCGCCAGCAGCCAAGAGGTCGAGGGCGGGGGCACTGAAGCTTTCTTT. Its translation is CASSQEVEGGGTEAFF.

The V and J genes are TRBV5-4 and TRBJ1-4, with no clear D. Per germline, CDR1 SGHNT and CDR2 YYREEE (reference sequence). The CDR3 has 13 residues. The germline V and J ends were trimmed by 3 bases and 10 bases, with 13 bases remaining between them. The CDR3 sequence is CASSSKGAGKLFF. The CDR3 DNA reads TGTGCCAGCAGCTCAAAGGGAGCGGGAAAACTGTTTTTT.

This clone was seen more than once but under ten times. The rearrangement uses TRBV4-1 and TRBJ1-1; D gene uncertain. Germline CDR1 is MGHRA and CDR2 is YSYEKL. This CDR3 has 15 residues. Trimming removed 8 bases at V and 1 base at J, with 17 bases between. DNA for the CDR3: TGCGCCAGCCGCGCAATCGGGTTGACGAACACTGAAGCTTTCTTT. It translates to CASRAIGLTNTEAFF.

The J gene is TRBJ2-2, the V gene TRBV6-5; 8 bases are shared with TRBD2. The junction had 3 bases not matched to a gene; V was cut back by 4 bases and J by 2 bases. The CDR3 spans 15 residues. Germline CDR1 reads MNHEY; CDR2 reads SVGAGI. This CDR3 is CASSSTSENTGELFF. For the CDR3, the DNA is TGTGCCAGCAGTTCGACTAGCGAAAACACCGGGGAGCTGTTTTTT.

This clone was counted a few times. The chain employs TRBV19 and TRBJ1-2, with D unresolved. V was clipped by 2 bases and J by 5 bases, with 9 bases between them. This CDR3 contains 13 residues. Germline V CDR1 and CDR2: LNHDA, SQIVND (reference sequence). CDR3 region: CASSIQMNYGYTF. The CDR3 DNA reads TGTGCCAGTAGTATACAGATGAATTATGGCTACACCTTC.

V usage is TRBV6-1 and J usage is TRBJ2-5, with D perhaps matching TRBD2 (6 bases). V was clipped by 4 bases and J by 1 base, with 7 bases between them. CDR3 length: 13 amino acids. CDR1 and CDR2 from the germline V gene are MNHNS and SASEGT. The CDR3 is CASSGGVQETQYF. DNA of the CDR3: TGTGCCAGCAGTGGGGGGGTCCAAGAGACCCAGTACTTC.

The chain combines TRBV4-1 with TRBJ1-1; D is uncertain. Germline loops: CDR1 MGHRA, CDR2 YSYEKL. The CDR3 totals 13 residues. Trimming left V 0 bases short and J 9 bases short, with 11 bases between. This chain's CDR3 is CASSQDTGYQAFF. The CDR3 bases are TGCGCCAGCAGCCAAGATACGGGGTATCAAGCTTTCTTT.

V and J are TRBV7-9 and TRBJ1-2; weak D call: TRBD1 (5 bases). Germline CDR1 reads SEHNR; CDR2 reads FQNEAQ (reference sequence). V was clipped by 6 bases and J by 6 bases, with 14 bases between them. The length of the CDR3 is 13 residues. DNA of the CDR3: TGTGCCAGCAGACGCGGGACCCCCGATGGCTACACCTTC. Protein sequence: CASRRGTPDGYTF.

This chain uses TRBV7-8 with TRBJ2-5; D is ambiguous. CDR1 and CDR2 from the germline V gene are SGHVS and FQNEAQ. This CDR3 spans 13 amino acids. The V end was cut by 3 bases, the J end by 3 bases, with 8 bases between. This CDR3 reads CASSLGRKETQYF. CDR3 DNA sequence: TGTGCCAGCAGCTTGGGCAGGAAAGAGACCCAGTACTTC.

The chain joins TRBV28 to TRBJ2-3; 11 bases agree with TRBD2. The germline V gene encodes CDR1 MDHEN and CDR2 SYDVKM. This CDR3 region has 16 residues. V trimming: 2 bases; J trimming: 2 bases; junction bases outside the gene matches: 3. In DNA form, the CDR3 reads TGTGCCAGCAGTTTAGTAGCGGGAGGGAACACAGATACGCAGTATTTT. It specifies CASSLVAGGNTDTQYF.